This T cell receptor (beta chain) was identified in a study of blood T cell repertoires in COVID-19. Study overall: Sites across the United States, Italy and Spain contributed samples from acute and convalescent COVID-19. The analysed material was cDNA or gDNA that came from T cells, B-cell-depleted T cells, or PBMCs.

Those enrolled in Seattle joined during active infection and were followed longitudinally afterward. The J segment lost 8 bases and the V segment lost 6 bases, leaving 15 bases of the junction unmatched. This CDR3 has 16 amino acids. In germline, CDR1 is MDHEN, CDR2 SYDVKM. Original processing methods: Reference gene primers were amplified, and this amplification served to estimate nucleated cell counts. TCRdb's copy holds only in-frame clones and misses some; the assay was immunoSEQ multiplex PCR. V, J and clone size derive from that table, while D and trimming were established from the DNA sequence. Counted here are hundreds of thousands of clones, about 88% occurring once; the ten biggest clones make up under 15%.

The receptor was derived from a woman between 65 and 79 years old with COVID-19, enrolled during active disease. The sequenced sample consisted of peripheral blood. V is TRBV28 and J is TRBJ1-2; the match to TRBD1 covers 10 bases. CDR3 sequence (DNA): TGTGCCAGCAGGACGCCCGGGACAGGGGCTTCCTACGGCTACACCTTC. It translates to CASRTPGTGASYGYTF.